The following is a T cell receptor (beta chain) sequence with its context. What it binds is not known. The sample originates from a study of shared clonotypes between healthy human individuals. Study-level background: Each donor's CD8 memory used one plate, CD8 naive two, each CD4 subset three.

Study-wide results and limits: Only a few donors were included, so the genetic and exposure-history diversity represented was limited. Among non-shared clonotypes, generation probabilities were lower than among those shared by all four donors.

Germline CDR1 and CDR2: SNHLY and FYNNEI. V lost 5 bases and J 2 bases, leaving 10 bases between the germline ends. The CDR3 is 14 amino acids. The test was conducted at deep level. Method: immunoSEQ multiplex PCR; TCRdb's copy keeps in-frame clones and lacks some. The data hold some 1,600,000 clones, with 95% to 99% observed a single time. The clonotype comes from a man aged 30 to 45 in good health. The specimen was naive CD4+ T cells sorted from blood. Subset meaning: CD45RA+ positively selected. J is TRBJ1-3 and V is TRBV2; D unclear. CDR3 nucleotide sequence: TGTGCCAGCAGTCGGTCGCTCCCTGGAAACACCATATATTTT. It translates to CASSRSLPGNTIYF.